Listed here are 5 T cell receptor beta chains from one sample, sequenced in a study of shared clonotypes between healthy human individuals. The data were produced by immunoSEQ multiplex PCR, yet TCRdb's version contains in-frame clones alone and is incomplete. The sample has about 480,000 clones; 70% to 80% are singletons. Sample: PBMCs. The receptors stem from a woman between 40 and 55 years old in good health. Some clones in this sample may be carry-over from other donors' samples.

This sequence joins TRBV7-9 and TRBJ2-7, with 7 bases identical to TRBD1. CDR3 length: 18 amino acids. Trimming removed 5 bases from V and 0 bases from J; junction bases left unmatched: 16. Germline V gene data show CDR1 as SEHNR and CDR2 as FQNEAQ (reference sequence). The DNA of the CDR3 is TGTGCCAGCAGCACAGCCGGGACAGCAATTCCTAGCTCCTACGAGCAGTACTTC. It translates to CASSTAGTAIPSSYEQYF.

The chain combines TRBV27 with TRBJ2-1, with 14 bases lining up with TRBD2. V dropped 1 base and J dropped 9; count of bases not matched to a gene: 8. This CDR3 contains 17 residues. The germline V gene has CDR1 MNHEY and CDR2 SMNVEV (reference sequence). CDR3 bases: TGTGCCAGCAGTTTATGGGGGGGGACTAGCGGGAGAGGTGAGCAGTTCTTC. It is translated as CASSLWGGTSGRGEQFF.

CDR3 protein: CAISESSGASETQYF. CDR3 sequence (DNA): TGTGCCATCAGTGAATCTTCGGGAGCTTCGGAGACCCAGTACTTC. The chain joins TRBV10-3 to TRBJ2-5; the D gene is possibly TRBD2 (6 bases). Germline values: CDR1 ENHRY, CDR2 SYGVKD. This CDR3 comprises 15 residues. The V end was cut by 3 bases, the J end by 5 bases, with 16 bases between.

V is TRBV4-2 and J is TRBJ2-2; no clear D. CDR1 and CDR2 (germline): LGHNA, YNFKEQ. This CDR3 comprises 13 residues. V shed 0 bases and J shed 13 bases, with 12 bases lying between them. The CDR3 DNA sequence: TGTGCCAGCAGCCAAGAAGCCAGTACGTGGCTGTTTTTT. It encodes CASSQEASTWLFF.

The chain is built from TRBV29-1 and TRBJ2-5; 8 positions match TRBD1. After removal of 6 bases from V and 3 bases from J, the junction contained 6 bases not matched to a gene. Germline CDR1 and CDR2: SQVTM and ANQGSEA. The CDR3 has 13 residues. In DNA, the CDR3 is TGCAGCGTAGACAGGGGAGCAGAAGAGACCCAGTACTTC. Translated, it gives CSVDRGAEETQYF.